This T cell receptor beta chain was profiled in a study of T cell repertoires in cytomegalovirus infection. Looking at the study overall: Well-studied HLA-B-restricted epitopes and recently identified HLA-C-restricted epitopes of CMV were both used in the study. It can be stated that public TCR beta signatures indicated CMV infection as well as a matching HLA type. Study-level findings and limits: The ex vivo response showed dominance by HLA-C-restricted CMV-specific TCR beta clonotypes. Of the TCR beta families, the public ones yielded a cumulative frequency that identified carriers of CMV plus the relevant HLA.

The ends were cut back, 2 bases at V and 1 base at J, with 5 bases in the middle. The CDR3 extends over 14 amino acids. The germline V gene has CDR1 SGHTA and CDR2 FQGTGA. Using its own MiXCR run on the reads, TCRdb lists one record per CDR3 protein. The repertoire consists of roughly 220,000 distinct CDR3 sequences, with less than 50% occurring once and the leading ten covering more than 50%. There are many counts of this clonotype. Its antigen remains unknown. The sample here was CD8+ T cells from cultured PBMCs, taken from culture after CMV antigen stimulation. The receptor comes from a human donor in good health (CMV status not recorded). Some clones in this sample may be carry-over from other donors' samples. The rearrangement links TRBV7-3 to TRBJ2-2; no clear D gene. CDR3 in DNA: TGTGCCAGCAGCTTATCAGGGAACACCGGGGAGCTGTTTTTT. Translating it yields CASSLSGNTGELFF.